This T cell receptor (beta chain) was sequenced during a study of T cells in Graves' hyperthyroidism and ophthalmopathy. The CDR3 is 18 amino acids. Germline CDR1 is LGHDT and CDR2 is YNNKEL (reference sequence). J was trimmed by 7 bases and V by 0 bases; bases with no gene match: 10. The sample holds many counts of this clonotype. Amplification of TCR beta CDR3 regions was performed using RNA transcripts as template. With the HTBI primer set, the TCR CDR3 went through a first round of RT-PCR. TCRdb re-derived calls from the multiplex PCR reads in MiXCR, one entry per CDR3 protein. The sample carries fewer than 900,000 distinct CDR3 sequences, about 15% recorded once.

This rearrangement joins TRBV3-1 to TRBJ2-1, with 12 bases lining up with TRBD2. The receptor was derived from a man aged 18 to 29 with Graves' hyperthyroidism. The sequenced sample was blood. The CDR3 nucleotides are TGTGCCAGCAGCCAAGATATCGTGGGGACTAGCGGGCGGAATGAGCAGTTCTTC. This codes for CASSQDIVGTSGRNEQFF.